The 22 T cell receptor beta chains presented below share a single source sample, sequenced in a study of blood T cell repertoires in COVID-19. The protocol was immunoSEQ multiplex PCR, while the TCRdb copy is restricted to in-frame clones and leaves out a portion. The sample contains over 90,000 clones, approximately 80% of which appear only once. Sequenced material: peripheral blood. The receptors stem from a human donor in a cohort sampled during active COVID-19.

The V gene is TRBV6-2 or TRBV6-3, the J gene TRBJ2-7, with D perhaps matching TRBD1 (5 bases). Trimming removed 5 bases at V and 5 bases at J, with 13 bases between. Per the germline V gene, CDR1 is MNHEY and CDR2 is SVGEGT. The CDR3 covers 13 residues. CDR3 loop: CASSKDSYNEQYF. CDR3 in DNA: TGTGCCAGCAGTAAAGACAGTTACAACGAGCAGTACTTC.

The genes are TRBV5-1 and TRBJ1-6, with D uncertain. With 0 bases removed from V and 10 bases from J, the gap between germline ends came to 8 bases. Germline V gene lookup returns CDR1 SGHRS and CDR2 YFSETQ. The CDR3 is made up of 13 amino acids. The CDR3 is CASSLGGSSPLHF. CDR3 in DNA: TGCGCCAGCAGCTTGGGCGGATCGTCACCCCTCCACTTT.

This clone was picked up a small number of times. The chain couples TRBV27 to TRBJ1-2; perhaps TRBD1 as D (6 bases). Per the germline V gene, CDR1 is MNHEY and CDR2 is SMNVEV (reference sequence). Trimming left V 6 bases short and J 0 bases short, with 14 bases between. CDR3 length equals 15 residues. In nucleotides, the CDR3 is TGTGCCAGCAGCTTAACGGGACACTCTAACTATGGCTACACCTTC. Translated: CASSLTGHSNYGYTF.

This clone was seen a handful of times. CDR3 DNA sequence: TGTGCCAGTAGACTCACCGGGACAGGACAAGGTGAGCAGTTCTTC. As protein: CASRLTGTGQGEQFF. This chain links TRBV19 with TRBJ2-1; TRBD1 agrees at 8 bases. V dropped 6 bases and J dropped 9; count of bases not matched to a gene: 13. This CDR3 is built from 15 residues. The germline V gene has CDR1 LNHDA and CDR2 SQIVND (reference sequence).

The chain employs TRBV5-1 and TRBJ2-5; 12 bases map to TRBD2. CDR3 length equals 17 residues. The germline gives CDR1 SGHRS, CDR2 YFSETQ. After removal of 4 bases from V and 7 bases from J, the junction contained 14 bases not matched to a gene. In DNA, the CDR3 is TGCGCCAGCAGCCCACAACTAGCGGGGGGATCCACGGGGACCCAGTACTTC. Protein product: CASSPQLAGGSTGTQYF.

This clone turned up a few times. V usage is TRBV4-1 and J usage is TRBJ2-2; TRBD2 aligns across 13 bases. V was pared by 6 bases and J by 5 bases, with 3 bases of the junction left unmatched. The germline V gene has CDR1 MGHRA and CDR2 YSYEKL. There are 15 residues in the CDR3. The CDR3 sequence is CASRELAGGTGELFF. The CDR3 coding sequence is TGCGCCAGCAGGGAACTAGCGGGGGGGACCGGGGAGCTGTTTTTT.

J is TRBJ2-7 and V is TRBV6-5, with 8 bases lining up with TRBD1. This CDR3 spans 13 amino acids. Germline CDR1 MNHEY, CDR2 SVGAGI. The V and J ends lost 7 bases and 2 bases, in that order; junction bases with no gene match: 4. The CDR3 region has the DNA TGTGCCAGCACCCCGGGACAGGCCTACGAGCAGTACTTC. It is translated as CASTPGQAYEQYF.

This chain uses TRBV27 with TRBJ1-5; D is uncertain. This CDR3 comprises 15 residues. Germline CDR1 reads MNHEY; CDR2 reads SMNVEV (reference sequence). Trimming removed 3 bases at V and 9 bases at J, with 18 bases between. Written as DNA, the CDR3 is TGTGCCAGCAGTTTTGGTACAGCCCTTAGTGGGCCCCAGCATTTT. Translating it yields CASSFGTALSGPQHF.

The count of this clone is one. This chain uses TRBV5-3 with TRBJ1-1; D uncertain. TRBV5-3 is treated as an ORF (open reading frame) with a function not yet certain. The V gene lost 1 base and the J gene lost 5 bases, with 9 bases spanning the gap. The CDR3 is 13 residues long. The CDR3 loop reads CARSLYPETEAFF. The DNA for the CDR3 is TGTGCCAGAAGCTTGTACCCGGAGACTGAAGCTTTCTTT.

In nucleotides, the CDR3 is TGCGCCAGCAGCCAAGATGGGGGCAGCTTTAACTATGGCTACACCTTC. Encoded protein: CASSQDGGSFNYGYTF. The rearrangement joins TRBV4-3 to TRBJ1-2; the D gene is possibly TRBD1 (6 bases). Germline V gene lookup returns CDR1 LGHNA and CDR2 YSLEER. This CDR3 contains 16 residues. V dropped 0 bases and J dropped 1 base, with 12 bases sitting between them.

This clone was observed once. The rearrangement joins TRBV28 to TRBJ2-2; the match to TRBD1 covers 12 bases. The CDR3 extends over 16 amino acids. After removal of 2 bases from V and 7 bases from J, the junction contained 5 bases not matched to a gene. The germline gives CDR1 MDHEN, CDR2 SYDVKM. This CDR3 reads CASSLRGTGGNGELFF. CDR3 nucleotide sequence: TGTGCCAGCAGTTTACGCGGGACAGGGGGCAACGGGGAGCTGTTTTTT.

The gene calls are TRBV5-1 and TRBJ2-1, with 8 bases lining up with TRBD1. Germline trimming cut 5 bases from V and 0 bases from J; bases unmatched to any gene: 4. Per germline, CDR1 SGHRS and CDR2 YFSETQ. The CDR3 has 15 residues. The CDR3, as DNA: TGCGCCAGCAGATTGACAGGGGCCTCCTACAATGAGCAGTTCTTC. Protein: CASRLTGASYNEQFF.

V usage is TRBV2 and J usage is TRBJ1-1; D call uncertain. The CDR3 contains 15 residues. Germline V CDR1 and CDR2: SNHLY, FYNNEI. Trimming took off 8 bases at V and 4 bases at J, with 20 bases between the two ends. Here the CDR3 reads CASAPARVRGTEAFF. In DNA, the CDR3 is TGTGCCAGCGCTCCCGCCCGGGTGAGAGGCACTGAAGCTTTCTTT.

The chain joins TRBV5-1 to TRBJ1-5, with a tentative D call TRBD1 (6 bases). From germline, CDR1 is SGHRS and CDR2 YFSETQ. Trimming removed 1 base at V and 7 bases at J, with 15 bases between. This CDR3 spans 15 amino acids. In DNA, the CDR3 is TGCGCCAGCAGCTTGATGGGGGACAATAGGCAGCCCCAGCATTTT. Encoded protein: CASSLMGDNRQPQHF.

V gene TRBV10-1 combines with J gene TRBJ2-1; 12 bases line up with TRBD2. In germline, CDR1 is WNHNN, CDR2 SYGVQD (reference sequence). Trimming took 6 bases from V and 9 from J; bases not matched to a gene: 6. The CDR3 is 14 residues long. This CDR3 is CASSPSGGAAEQFF. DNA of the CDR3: TGCGCCAGCAGCCCTAGCGGGGGGGCGGCTGAGCAGTTCTTC.

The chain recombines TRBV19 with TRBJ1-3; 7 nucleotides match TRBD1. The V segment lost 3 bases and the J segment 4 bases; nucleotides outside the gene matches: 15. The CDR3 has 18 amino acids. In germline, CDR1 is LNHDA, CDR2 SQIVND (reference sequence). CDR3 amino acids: CASSIGGQTRPLGNTIYF. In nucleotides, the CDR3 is TGTGCCAGTAGTATTGGGGGACAGACAAGACCCCTCGGAAACACCATATATTTT. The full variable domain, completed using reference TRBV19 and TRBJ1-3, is DGGITQSPKYLFRKEGQNVTLSCEQNLNHDAMYWYRQDPGQGLRLIYYSQIVNDFQKGDIAEGYSVSREKKESFPLTVTSAQKNPTAFYLCASSIGGQTRPLGNTIYFGEGSWLTVV.

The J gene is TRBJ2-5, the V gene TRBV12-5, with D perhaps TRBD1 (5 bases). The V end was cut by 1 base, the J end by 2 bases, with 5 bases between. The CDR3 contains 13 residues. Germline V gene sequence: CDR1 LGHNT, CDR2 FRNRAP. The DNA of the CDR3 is TGTGCTAGTGGTTTGGGACAGCAAGAGACCCAGTACTTC. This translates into CASGLGQQETQYF.

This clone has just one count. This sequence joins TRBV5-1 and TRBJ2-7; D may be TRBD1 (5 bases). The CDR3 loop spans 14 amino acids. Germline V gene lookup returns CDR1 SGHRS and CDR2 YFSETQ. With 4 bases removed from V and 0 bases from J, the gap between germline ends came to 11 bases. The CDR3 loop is CASSGQGYSYEQYF. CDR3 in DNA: TGCGCCAGCAGCGGCCAGGGATACTCCTACGAGCAGTACTTC.

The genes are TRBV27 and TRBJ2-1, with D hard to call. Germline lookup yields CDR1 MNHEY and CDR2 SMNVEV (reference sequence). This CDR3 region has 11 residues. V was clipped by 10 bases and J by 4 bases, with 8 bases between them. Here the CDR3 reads CATKLYNEQFF. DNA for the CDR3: TGTGCCACCAAACTTTACAATGAGCAGTTCTTC.

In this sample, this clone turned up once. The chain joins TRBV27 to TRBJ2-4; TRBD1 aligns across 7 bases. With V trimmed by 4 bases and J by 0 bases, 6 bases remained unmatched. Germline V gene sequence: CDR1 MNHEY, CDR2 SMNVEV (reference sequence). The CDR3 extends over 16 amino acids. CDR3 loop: CASSSGQALAKNIQYF. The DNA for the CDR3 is TGTGCCAGCAGTTCCGGACAGGCACTAGCCAAAAACATTCAGTACTTC.

The CDR3 nucleotides read TGTGCCAGCCACCCGGGCCCCCGGGGATCACCCCTCCACTTT. Protein product: CASHPGPRGSPLHF. The genes are TRBV25-1 and TRBJ1-6; D is unresolved. The CDR3 sequence is 14 residues long. The germline V gene has CDR1 MGHDK and CDR2 SYGVNS. Deletions cut 8 bases from V and 10 bases from J, with 18 bases between. Drawing the rest from reference TRBV25-1 and TRBJ1-6, the complete variable domain is EADIYQTPRYLVIGTGKKITLECSQTMGHDKMYWYQQDPGMELHLIHYSYGVNSTEKGDLSSESTVSRIRTEHFPLTLESARPSHTSQYLCASHPGPRGSPLHFGNGTRLTVT.

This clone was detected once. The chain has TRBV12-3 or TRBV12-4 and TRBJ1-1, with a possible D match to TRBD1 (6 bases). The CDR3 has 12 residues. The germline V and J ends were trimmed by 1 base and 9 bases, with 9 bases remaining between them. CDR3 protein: CASSLDRVKAFF. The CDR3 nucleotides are TGTGCCAGCAGTTTAGACAGGGTGAAAGCTTTCTTT.